The sequence of this T cell receptor beta chain was determined in a study of neurological immune-mediated disorders (dated by TCRdb to about 2019). A note on the overall study: Of the approximately 34 multiple sclerosis patients, 31 had relapsing-remitting MS and 3 had secondary progressive MS. Peripheral blood TCR-beta repertoires from patients with HTLV-I-associated myelopathy (HAM/TSP), patients with multiple sclerosis, and healthy controls were compared in the study using UMI-based sequencing. Longitudinal samples, technical triplicates and paired sorted CD4+ and CD8+ T-cell subsets, alongside PBMC samples, were included among the approximately 100 TCR-beta libraries. The cohort comprised about 68 subjects: approximately 15 HAM/TSP patients, some 34 multiple sclerosis patients and 20 or so healthy controls. Overall study outcomes, separate from this receptor: In phylogenetic analysis, the repertoires of 18 of 34 MS patients grouped into a cluster of related CDR3 sequences, which suggests a possible signature at the repertoire level. The MS cluster showed no association with clinical or MRI features, and the authors stated that larger cohorts are needed. TCR clonal expansion was highest in HAM/TSP patients and lowest in MS patients, with MS patients falling below even healthy controls. Across subjects, expanded clones never shared an identical CDR3 amino acid sequence, which suggests that the TCR-beta repertoires in every group were private.

From V the trimming removes 4 bases and from J it removes 6 bases, while the gene matches leave 15 bases of the junction unaccounted for. The CDR3 contains 17 residues, cysteine and phenylalanine counted. The only DNA kept is the CDR3, 51 bases in frame from the first base. CDR1 and CDR2, per the germline V gene, are WSHSY and SAAADI. Libraries from unsorted PBMCs were made from 2 million PBMCs kept in RNAlater at -80 degrees C until RNA extraction. Multiple sclerosis patients were enrolled in a US clinical protocol evaluating disease progression by magnetic resonance imaging. Peripheral blood was subjected to Ficoll-Hypaque density gradient centrifugation to isolate PBMCs, which were then cryopreserved in liquid nitrogen. This clonotype was counted many times. There is no known antigen for this receptor. Within one base of it there is no much larger clone, and no base qualities were kept. cDNA was synthesized by template-switch 5'RACE using a primer carrying a 10-nucleotide random unique molecular identifier by which each TCR transcript was tagged. Every sequencing run yielded over 180 million TCR-beta sequences covering 15-18 subjects. The RNeasy kit was used to extract total RNA. The KAPA Real-time Library Amplification kit was used to amplify TCR-beta VDJ regions with primers for the TCR constant region and the 5'RACE anchor. A first PCR added sample indexes and Illumina adaptors, and a second PCR then raised library yield. After Ampure bead purification, the TCR product of roughly 650 bp was size-selected on a 2% E-gel SizeSelection system. Before pooling, library quality was checked on a Bioanalyzer, concentration was measured with Qubit, and libraries were quantified with the Kapa Library Quantification kit. Libraries were sequenced paired-end 2 x 150 bp on an Illumina HiSeq 2500. To increase sequence diversity, roughly 24-32% phiX was spiked into each library pool. Processing in the source paper ran as follows. The quality-filtered reads were processed with the UMI-based MiGEC pipeline, whose error correction step removed more than 80% of the raw TCR sequences. VDJ genes were aligned to IMGT germline references, and clonotypes were defined by unique CDR3 amino acid sequence plus V-J genes. Clonal expansion, Shannon diversity, and CDR3 relatedness (CalcPairwiseDistances, ClusterSamples) were evaluated with VDJtools, and phylogenetic trees were built with CLCbio workbench. Expanded clones were defined as having at least 8 unique UMIs, based on coefficient-of-variation modelling across technical triplicates. TCRdb's own reprocessing of the public reads used fastp at Q25 and MiXCR and kept productive beta chains. Rows with a matching CDR3 protein are joined into one entry that keeps the most common DNA and genes. The authors' filters were not applied to this entry. Present in this sample are tens of thousands of distinct CDR3 sequences, 4.5% of which were seen just once. Of the sample, under 6.5% is held by the ten largest clones.

The TCR was taken from an older woman with multiple sclerosis. Material for sequencing was PBMCs. The V and J segments used are TRBV10-2 and TRBJ1-5, with 7 central nucleotides matching TRBD1. The DNA sequence is as follows: TGCGCCAGCAGTGGTGGGGGCACAGGGGCGCGGGGTCAGCCCCAGCATTTT. This translates into CASSGGGTGARGQPQHF.